This TCR beta chain is drawn from a study of T cell responses to AZD1222 COVID-19 vaccine. The protocol was immunoSEQ multiplex PCR, while the TCRdb copy is restricted to in-frame clones and leaves out a portion. The sample shows 95,000 to 100,000 clones, about 87% of them seen only once. V lost 0 bases and J lost 1; bases outside the gene matches: 4. This CDR3 spans 15 amino acids. The germline V gene has CDR1 SGHRS and CDR2 YFSETQ. The sample was peripheral blood, taken 28 days after the second AZD1222 dose. This clonotype originated in an adult who received the AZD1222 COVID-19 vaccine. The V and J genes are TRBV5-1 and TRBJ2-7; 7 nucleotides align to TRBD2. The DNA of the CDR3 is TGCGCCAGCAGCTTGGAGGCTAGCGGTTCCTACGAGCAGTACTTC. It yields the protein CASSLEASGSYEQYF.